The 26 T cell receptor beta chains in this list originate from one sample, sequenced in a study of T cells in tuberculosis. Profiled with immunoSEQ multiplex PCR; TCRdb holds only in-frame clones, not every one. The sample holds about 37,000 clones, roughly 93% seen once. Sequencing used PBMCs. These receptors all come from a donor aged 10-29 years with latent tuberculosis or without tuberculosis infection. Some clones in this sample may be carry-over from other donors' samples.

V is TRBV7-9 and J is TRBJ1-1; D is ambiguous. The V and J ends lost 7 bases and 5 bases respectively, with 14 bases between them. There are 13 residues in the CDR3. Germline CDR1 and CDR2: SEHNR and FQNEAQ (reference sequence). The DNA of the CDR3 is TGTGCCAGCAACCCAGACACTTCAACTGAAGCTTTCTTT. Protein product: CASNPDTSTEAFF.

This clone appeared a single time. The J gene is TRBJ2-7, the V gene TRBV13, with D perhaps matching TRBD2 (5 bases). This CDR3 region has 16 residues. Trimming removed 5 bases from V and 2 bases from J, with 19 bases in between. Germline V gene lookup returns CDR1 PRHDT and CDR2 FYEKMQ (reference sequence). CDR3 coding DNA: TGTGCCAGCAGCGCCCCTTTCCGTAGGGAGCCCTACGAGCAGTACTTC. Translation: CASSAPFRREPYEQYF. Drawing the rest from reference TRBV13 and TRBJ2-7, the complete variable domain is AAGVIQSPRHLIKEKRETATLKCYPIPRHDTVYWYQQGPGQDPQFLISFYEKMQSDKGSIPDRFSAQQFSDYHSELNMSSLELGDSALYFCASSAPFRREPYEQYFGPGTRLTVT.

This chain uses TRBV19 with TRBJ2-1; 8 nucleotides match TRBD2. With 1 base clipped from V and 6 bases from J, the junction kept 8 bases outside the gene matches. This CDR3 spans 16 amino acids. CDR1 is LNHDA and CDR2 is SQIVND in the germline V gene (reference sequence). In DNA, the CDR3 is TGTGCCAGTAGTATAGCGGGGGGGCCAGTCTCCAATGAGCAGTTCTTC. Its translation: CASSIAGGPVSNEQFF. Based on the CDR3 plus reference TRBV19 and TRBJ2-1, the full variable domain is DGGITQSPKYLFRKEGQNVTLSCEQNLNHDAMYWYRQDPGQGLRLIYYSQIVNDFQKGDIAEGYSVSREKKESFPLTVTSAQKNPTAFYLCASSIAGGPVSNEQFFGPGTRLTVL.

The V call is TRBV27, the J call TRBJ2-7; 9 bases line up with TRBD1. The V gene end was trimmed by 7 bases and the J gene end by 4 bases; junction bases not matched to a gene: 14. Germline CDR1 reads MNHEY; CDR2 reads SMNVEV (reference sequence). The CDR3 contains 16 residues. Written as DNA, the CDR3 is TGTGCCAGCAAGGGTAGTTGGGACAGGGCAACTTACGAGCAGTACTTC. Encoded protein: CASKGSWDRATYEQYF.

The V call is TRBV6-5, the J call TRBJ2-3; tentatively, D is TRBD1 (5 bases). Per the germline V gene, CDR1 is MNHEY and CDR2 is SVGAGI. This CDR3 is 15 amino acids long. Trimming stripped 7 bases from V and 1 base from J, with 15 bases between. This CDR3 is CASKGAGAGTDTQYF. The CDR3, as DNA: TGTGCCAGCAAAGGGGCAGGAGCAGGCACAGATACGCAGTATTTT.

The chain links TRBV10-2 to TRBJ1-2; D gene unclear. Deletions cut 6 bases from V and 8 bases from J, with 16 bases between. Germline lookup yields CDR1 WSHSY and CDR2 SAAADI. This CDR3 comprises 13 residues. Written as DNA, the CDR3 is TGCGCCAGCAGCCCGGGGTCGGGTGTAGGCTACACCTTC. This encodes CASSPGSGVGYTF.

The gene calls are TRBV7-9 and TRBJ2-1; 10 bases match TRBD2. CDR1 and CDR2 (germline): SEHNR, FQNEAQ (reference sequence). With 3 bases clipped from V and 5 bases from J, the junction kept 4 bases outside the gene matches. CDR3 length equals 15 residues. This CDR3 reads CASSLSGGAHNEQFF. The CDR3, as DNA: TGTGCCAGCAGCTTGAGCGGGGGGGCCCACAATGAGCAGTTCTTC.

V usage is TRBV4-1 and J usage is TRBJ1-3; TRBD1 agrees at 8 bases. J gave up 3 bases and V 1 base, and 5 bases lay outside the gene matches. The CDR3 length is 16 residues. Germline-derived CDR1 and CDR2 are MGHRA and YSYEKL. The CDR3 sequence is CASSQGTGRLGNTIYF. The CDR3 DNA follows: TGCGCCAGCAGCCAAGGGACAGGGCGACTTGGAAACACCATATATTTT.

This clone has only one observation. The chain has TRBV6-1 and TRBJ1-2; TRBD1 might be the D (6 bases). Germline CDR1 is MNHNS and CDR2 is SASEGT. The length of the CDR3 is 15 residues. The ends were cut back, 1 base at V and 4 bases at J, with 13 bases in the middle. The DNA of the CDR3 is TGTGCCAGCAGTGAAGGGACAGCGAGGCTCTATGGCTACACCTTC. Protein: CASSEGTARLYGYTF.

V is TRBV6-1 and J is TRBJ1-2; D is undetermined. The V gene's germline CDR1 is MNHNS and CDR2 SASEGT. Trimming removed 1 base at V and 4 bases at J, with 4 bases between. This CDR3 contains 12 residues. The CDR3 spells CASSEGAYGYTF. CDR3 in DNA: TGTGCCAGCAGTGAAGGGGCCTATGGCTACACCTTC.

The chain combines TRBV10-3 with TRBJ2-3; 9 positions agree with TRBD2. The CDR3 extends over 16 amino acids. V was clipped by 7 bases and J by 1 base; unmatched bases: 9. From germline, CDR1 is ENHRY and CDR2 SYGVKD. This CDR3 is CAIMALAGNCTDTQYF. CDR3 DNA sequence: TGTGCCATCATGGCCCTAGCGGGGAACTGCACAGATACGCAGTATTTT.

The CDR3 bases are TGTGCCAGCAGCTTCGGGACCTACAATGAGCAGTTCTTC. It yields the protein CASSFGTYNEQFF. This chain uses TRBV5-6 with TRBJ2-1; possibly TRBD2 for D (5 bases). Per germline, CDR1 SGHDT and CDR2 YYEEEE. This CDR3 has 13 residues. V was clipped by 2 bases and J by 2 bases, with 5 bases between them.

This clone was detected only once. V and J are TRBV11-2 and TRBJ2-7; perhaps TRBD1 as D (5 bases). CDR1 is SGHAT and CDR2 is FQNNGV in the germline V gene. The CDR3 contains 16 residues. Trimming took 8 bases from V and 3 from J, leaving 23 bases between them. The CDR3 DNA reads as TGTGCCAGCGGAAGCCGAGGACACCTGATCTACTACGAGCAGTACTTC. It translates to CASGSRGHLIYYEQYF.

On this clone itself: In the same sample, other DNA sequences code for this CDR3. The chain uses TRBV4-3 and TRBJ1-2, with a weak D call TRBD1 (6 bases). Deletions cut 4 bases from V and 2 bases from J, with 8 bases between. The CDR3 contains 13 residues. In germline, CDR1 is LGHNA, CDR2 YSLEER. In DNA, the CDR3 is TGCGCCAGCAGCCCCCAGGGGAACTATGGCTACACCTTC. It is translated as CASSPQGNYGYTF.

The chain joins TRBV11-2 to TRBJ2-7, with 11 bases aligning to TRBD2. The CDR3 contains 15 residues. The trim removed 3 bases at V and 2 bases at J, leaving 3 bases unmatched. Germline CDR1 SGHAT, CDR2 FQNNGV. The CDR3 bases are TGTGCCAGCAGCTTGACTAGCGGGGTTGCCTACGAGCAGTACTTC. Translated, it gives CASSLTSGVAYEQYF.

The V call is TRBV28, the J call TRBJ1-2; 7 positions match TRBD1. The CDR3 is 16 amino acids. Losses at the gene ends were 4 bases for V and 5 bases for J; bases not matched to a gene: 13. In germline, CDR1 is MDHEN, CDR2 SYDVKM. CDR3 loop: CASSSQGGTESYGYTF. CDR3 bases: TGTGCCAGCAGTTCACAAGGAGGGACAGAGTCGTATGGCTACACCTTC.

The chain links TRBV4-3 to TRBJ2-3; D might be TRBD2 (6 bases). The CDR3 sequence is 14 residues long. The V end was cut by 3 bases, the J end by 2 bases, with 9 bases between. In germline, CDR1 is LGHNA, CDR2 YSLEER. CDR3 protein: CASSQRRATDTQYF. In nucleotides, the CDR3 is TGCGCCAGCAGCCAGAGGAGGGCCACAGATACGCAGTATTTT.

The chain has TRBV30 and TRBJ1-2; D not resolved. The CDR3 contains 14 residues. V lost 1 base, J lost 0 bases, and 9 bases lay in between. Germline V gene lookup returns CDR1 GTSNPN and CDR2 SVGIG (reference sequence). The CDR3 nucleotides read TGTGCCTGGAGTGAGGCCGGAGCTAACTATGGCTACACCTTC. Translation: CAWSEAGANYGYTF.

The chain employs TRBV27 and TRBJ2-1, with D possibly matching TRBD1 (5 bases). This CDR3 comprises 13 residues. The V gene lost 3 bases and the J gene lost 5 bases, with 8 bases spanning the gap. The germline V gene encodes CDR1 MNHEY and CDR2 SMNVEV (reference sequence). The CDR3 DNA follows: TGTGCCAGCAGTTTGTGGGGCCACAATGAGCAGTTCTTC. Amino acids: CASSLWGHNEQFF.

This chain links TRBV6-1 with TRBJ2-7; a weak D match, TRBD2 (6 bases). Germline CDR1 is MNHNS and CDR2 is SASEGT. The CDR3 has 14 residues. V was shortened by 3 bases and J by 3 bases, with 12 bases between the two germline ends. CDR3 DNA sequence: TGTGCCAGCAGTGACGGGGGAGTCGGCTACGAGCAGTACTTC. It specifies CASSDGGVGYEQYF.

The chain combines TRBV30 with TRBJ2-1; 7 bases match TRBD1. The ends lost 4 bases at V and 8 bases at J; junction bases unmatched: 11. Per germline, CDR1 GTSNPN and CDR2 SVGIG (reference sequence). The CDR3 is 14 amino acids. In DNA form, the CDR3 reads TGTGCCTGGAACAGCCAGACAGGGCATTATGAGCAGTTCTTC. This sequence encodes CAWNSQTGHYEQFF.

The chain is built from TRBV13 and TRBJ1-1, with a possible D match to TRBD1 (5 bases). Per the germline V gene, CDR1 is PRHDT and CDR2 is FYEKMQ (reference sequence). V was pared by 2 bases and J by 0 bases, with 22 bases between. CDR3 length: 19 residues. Here the CDR3 reads CASSLSSDTEGIVNTEAFF. CDR3 nucleotide sequence: TGTGCCAGCAGCTTATCTTCGGATACGGAGGGGATAGTGAACACTGAAGCTTTCTTT.

This chain joins TRBV7-2 and TRBJ1-3, with D possibly TRBD1 on 6 matching bases. The CDR3 runs to 15 residues. Germline CDR1 is SGHTA and CDR2 is FQGNSA. With 5 bases removed from V and 1 base from J, the gap between germline ends came to 12 bases. The chain's CDR3 is CASSPGAHSGNTIYF. Here the CDR3 DNA reads TGTGCCAGCAGCCCAGGGGCCCATTCTGGAAACACCATATATTTT.

The chain combines TRBV5-6 with TRBJ2-7; D is uncertain. The CDR3 length is 17 residues. In germline, CDR1 is SGHDT, CDR2 YYEEEE. V lost 0 bases and J 0 bases, leaving 16 bases between the germline ends. CDR3 nucleotides: TGTGCCAGCAGCTTGGACGGCGAGGTCTTTTACTCCTACGAGCAGTACTTC. Translating gives CASSLDGEVFYSYEQYF.

The chain has TRBV2 and TRBJ1-2; D possibly corresponds to TRBD1 (5 bases). The CDR3 length is 14 residues. V lost 4 bases and J lost 2, with 11 bases in between. From germline, CDR1 is SNHLY and CDR2 FYNNEI. CDR3 bases: TGTGCCAGCAGTGCACGGACACAAAACTATGGCTACACCTTC. This translates into CASSARTQNYGYTF.

J is TRBJ2-5 and V is TRBV7-8, with 8 bases identical to TRBD1. V lost 4 bases to trimming and J lost 2 bases; unmatched junction nucleotides: 15. CDR1 is SGHVS, CDR2 FQNEAQ, per germline. CDR3 length: 18 amino acids. The chain's CDR3 is CASSYRQGRSMVQETQYF. The CDR3 DNA is TGTGCCAGCAGCTACCGACAGGGGAGATCAATGGTTCAAGAGACCCAGTACTTC.